The 2 T cell receptor beta chains presented below share a single source sample, sequenced in a study of T cell repertoires in cytomegalovirus infection. These receptors lack a known antigen. MiXCR was run by TCRdb on the reads, yielding one entry per CDR3 protein. The top ten clones hold about an eighth of a sample with 700,000 to 950,000 distinct CDR3 sequences, about 30% of them seen once. This sample comprised cultured CD8+ T cells from PBMCs, obtained from culture after CMV antigen stimulation. The origin of the receptors is a human donor in good health (CMV status not recorded). Some clones in this sample may be carry-over from other donors' samples.

The rearrangement uses TRBV2 and TRBJ2-3; TRBD1 is a possible D gene (5 bases). The CDR3 covers 16 residues. V dropped 6 bases and J dropped 3 bases, with 19 bases sitting between them. Per germline, CDR1 SNHLY and CDR2 FYNNEI. The CDR3 bases are TGTGCCAGCAGCCCCAGGCCGGCAGGGCCGACAGATACGCAGTATTTT. This encodes CASSPRPAGPTDTQYF. The whole variable domain, remainder taken from reference TRBV2 and TRBJ2-3, is EPEVTQTPSHQVTQMGQEVILRCVPISNHLYFYWYRQILGQKVEFLVSFYNNEISEKSEIFDDQFSVERPDGSNFTLKIRSTKLEDSAMYFCASSPRPAGPTDTQYFGPGTRLTVL.

The chain has TRBV5-4 and TRBJ2-4; D remains ambiguous. There are 13 residues in the CDR3. Trimming took 2 bases from V and 4 from J, leaving 7 bases between them. Germline V gives CDR1 SGHNT, CDR2 YYREEE (reference sequence). CDR3 nucleotides: TGTGCCAGCAGCTTAGAGCAAAAAAACATTCAGTACTTC. Translation gives CASSLEQKNIQYF.